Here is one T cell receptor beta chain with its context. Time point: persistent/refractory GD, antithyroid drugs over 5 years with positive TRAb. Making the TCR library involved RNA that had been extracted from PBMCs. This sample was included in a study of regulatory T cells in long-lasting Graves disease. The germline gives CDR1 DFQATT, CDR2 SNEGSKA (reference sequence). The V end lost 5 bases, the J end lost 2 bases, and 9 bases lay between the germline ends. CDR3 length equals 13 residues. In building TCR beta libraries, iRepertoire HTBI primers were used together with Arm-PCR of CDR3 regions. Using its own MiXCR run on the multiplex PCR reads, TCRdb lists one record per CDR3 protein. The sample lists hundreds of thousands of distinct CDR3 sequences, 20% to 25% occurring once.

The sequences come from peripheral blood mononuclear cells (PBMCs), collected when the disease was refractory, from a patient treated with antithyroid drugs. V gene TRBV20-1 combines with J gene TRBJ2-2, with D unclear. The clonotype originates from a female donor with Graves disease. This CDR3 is CSASQENTGELFF. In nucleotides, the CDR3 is TGCAGTGCTTCGCAGGAAAACACCGGGGAGCTGTTTTTT.